This note documents a single T cell receptor (beta chain) sequence. The antigen remains undetermined. Time point in this sample: newly diagnosed GD, antithyroid drugs for less than 3 months. Construction of the TCR library relied on RNA isolated from PBMCs. The data derive from a study of regulatory T cells in long-lasting Graves disease. Across the study: Graves' patients who were just diagnosed had used antithyroid drugs for under 3 months. Study outcomes and limitations: Sharing of public clonotypes was greater in persistent patients (around 3,000) than in new patients (roughly 1,000).

The CDR3 spans 13 residues. Deletions cut 4 bases from V and 0 bases from J, with 9 bases between. Germline CDR1 reads DFQATT; CDR2 reads SNEGSKA (reference sequence). The TCR beta library used iRepertoire HTBI primers with Arm-PCR amplification of CDR3. TCRdb analysed the multiplex PCR reads with MiXCR anew, one entry per CDR3 protein. The sample has 400,000 to 650,000 distinct CDR3 sequences; about 16% are singletons. These data were also filed under a second study, of T cells in Graves' hyperthyroidism and ophthalmopathy.

Sequences were derived from peripheral blood mononuclear cells (PBMCs), sampled at new diagnosis, from a patient treated with antithyroid drugs. J is TRBJ1-2 and V is TRBV20-1, with D unresolved. The sequence was collected from a woman aged 35-65 years with Graves disease. CDR3 amino acids: CSATETANYGYTF. CDR3 in DNA: TGCAGTGCTACTGAGACGGCTAACTATGGCTACACCTTC.